Listed here are 31 T cell receptor beta chains from one sample, sequenced in a study of Ad26.COV2.S vaccination and SARS-CoV-2 variants. Treatment: 15 to 20 received Ad26.COV2.S at low or high dose, single or two shots; five or six received placebo; per-sample allocation not given. The samples date from day 63 after the first vaccine or placebo injection. TCRdb's table, derived via immunoSEQ multiplex PCR, lists solely in-frame clones and lacks some. The repertoire has 350,000 to 400,000 clones, approximately 90% of them found once; the top ten carry under 2%. This specimen consisted of peripheral blood, obtained in a trial of Ad26.COV2.S vaccine versus placebo. These TCRs come from a person aged 18-65 years who received the Ad26.COV2.S COVID-19 vaccine or a placebo.

The chain couples TRBV29-1 to TRBJ2-3; D gene ambiguous. Germline V CDR1 and CDR2: SQVTM, ANQGSEA. The CDR3 loop spans 14 amino acids. Trimming removed 3 bases from V and 6 bases from J, with 16 bases in between. CDR3 DNA: TGCAGCGTTGAGAAAGGGCTTCGGTCCGATACGCAGTATTTT. It encodes CSVEKGLRSDTQYF.

The chain employs TRBV5-6 and TRBJ2-1; 9 bases fit TRBD2. This CDR3 region has 16 residues. Germline trimming cut 0 bases from V and 8 bases from J; bases unmatched to any gene: 9. Germline CDR1 and CDR2: SGHDT and YYEEEE. CDR3 sequence: CASSLGAREGTDEQFF. The CDR3, as DNA: TGTGCCAGCAGCTTGGGAGCGCGGGAGGGTACAGATGAGCAGTTCTTC.

The table lists this clone with a few counts. The chain links TRBV28 to TRBJ1-6; 10 bases map to TRBD1. The CDR3 runs to 14 residues. Germline lookup yields CDR1 MDHEN and CDR2 SYDVKM. J gave up 7 bases and V 7 bases, and 4 bases lay outside the gene matches. The CDR3 sequence: CASKGTGANSPLHF. The DNA for the CDR3 is TGTGCCAGCAAGGGGACAGGGGCAAATTCACCCCTCCACTTT.

In the case of this clone: This sample includes further DNA sequences coding for the same CDR3. This chain connects TRBV6-4 to TRBJ1-5; D is undetermined. CDR1 MRHNA and CDR2 SNTAGT come from the germline V gene. This CDR3 is 13 amino acids long. Trimming cost V 3 bases and J 0 bases, with 3 bases left between them. CDR3: CASSEGSNQPQHF. CDR3 coding DNA: TGTGCCAGCAGTGAGGGTAGCAATCAGCCCCAGCATTTT.

This rearrangement joins TRBV7-8 to TRBJ2-3; perhaps D is TRBD1 or TRBD2 (5 bases each). V dropped 4 bases and J dropped 0 bases, with 14 bases sitting between them. CDR1 and CDR2 (germline): SGHVS, FQNEAQ. This CDR3 has 16 amino acids. The CDR3 reads CASSSLWGGSTDTQYF. CDR3 DNA: TGTGCCAGCAGCTCATTATGGGGCGGGAGCACAGATACGCAGTATTTT.

This clone appeared once. J is TRBJ2-7 and V is TRBV19; D call uncertain. Per germline, CDR1 LNHDA and CDR2 SQIVND (reference sequence). This CDR3 spans 13 amino acids. The V gene lost 6 bases and the J gene lost 7 bases, with 16 bases spanning the gap. Here the CDR3 reads CASSPRSLSEQYF. The CDR3 bases are TGTGCCAGTAGCCCCCGATCTTTGTCTGAGCAGTACTTC.

V is TRBV13 and J is TRBJ2-7; TRBD2 aligns across 7 bases. Germline assignment: CDR1 PRHDT and CDR2 FYEKMQ (reference sequence). The length of the CDR3 is 15 residues. Trimming at V came to 0 bases and at J to 4 bases, leaving 6 bases not matched to a gene. The CDR3 DNA follows: TGTGCCAGCAGCTTAGGCCTATCCGGGGGGTACGAGCAGTACTTC. Protein sequence: CASSLGLSGGYEQYF.

This chain connects TRBV6-5 to TRBJ2-7; no firm D call. Germline loops: CDR1 MNHEY, CDR2 SVGAGI. This CDR3 is 13 amino acids long. Trimming left V 0 bases short and J 2 bases short, with 5 bases between. In DNA form, the CDR3 reads TGTGCCAGCAGTTACTCCGGGCCCTACGAGCAGTACTTC. It encodes CASSYSGPYEQYF.

The V and J genes are TRBV30 and TRBJ1-4, with D possibly matching TRBD1 (6 bases). V gave up 6 bases and J gave up 9 bases, with 20 bases separating them. Germline V gene lookup returns CDR1 GTSNPN and CDR2 SVGIG (reference sequence). CDR3 length equals 14 residues. The CDR3 coding sequence is TGTGCCTGCCCCTCCTCCCGGGGGGCGCAAAAACTGTTTTTT. Translation gives CACPSSRGAQKLFF.

The chain combines TRBV30 with TRBJ2-3; no firm D call. The V gene's germline CDR1 is GTSNPN and CDR2 SVGIG (reference sequence). CDR3 size: 13 residues. The CDR3 DNA reads as TGTGCTTTTACGGTACTAAACACAGATACGCAGTATTTT. This codes for CAFTVLNTDTQYF. Based on the CDR3 plus reference TRBV30 and TRBJ2-3, the full variable domain is SQTIHQWPATLVQPVGSPLSLECTVEGTSNPNLYWYRQAAGRGLQLLFYSVGIGQISSEVPQNLSASRPQDRQFILSSKKLLLSDSGFYLCAFTVLNTDTQYFGPGTRLTVL.

This clone was observed once. CDR3 protein: CASSESQQSPPLHF. Written as DNA, the CDR3 is TGTGCCAGCAGTGAATCCCAGCAGAGCCCACCCCTCCACTTT. V is TRBV6-1 and J is TRBJ1-6; D gene ambiguous. The germline CDR1 and CDR2 sequences are MNHNS and SASEGT. Trimming took off 2 bases at V and 11 bases at J, with 13 bases between the two ends. This CDR3 contains 14 residues.

The chain couples TRBV28 to TRBJ2-2; D perhaps matches TRBD1 (5 bases). Germline V gives CDR1 MDHEN, CDR2 SYDVKM. The length of the CDR3 is 15 residues. V lost 3 bases and J 7 bases, leaving 15 bases between the germline ends. DNA for the CDR3: TGTGCCAGCAGTTTCCCGCTAGATAGGGGCGGGGAGCTGTTTTTT. Its protein is CASSFPLDRGGELFF.

The CDR3 loop reads CASSLSSGWGRSYEQYF. The CDR3, as DNA: TGTGCCAGCAGTTTGTCCTCGGGCTGGGGAAGGTCCTACGAGCAGTACTTC. This chain connects TRBV28 to TRBJ2-7; D is ambiguous. Per the germline V gene, CDR1 is MDHEN and CDR2 is SYDVKM. V was shortened by 3 bases and J by 1 base, with 19 bases between the two germline ends. This CDR3 is built from 17 residues. Full variable domain (rest looked up from reference TRBV28 and TRBJ2-7): DVKVTQSSRYLVKRTGEKVFLECVQDMDHENMFWYRQDPGLGLRLIYFSYDVKMKEKGDIPEGYSVSREKKERFSLILESASTNQTSMYLCASSLSSGWGRSYEQYFGPGTRLTVT.

The V gene is TRBV7-3, the J gene TRBJ1-4; D is perhaps TRBD1 (5 bases). The germline V and J ends were trimmed by 5 bases and 1 base, with 11 bases remaining between them. The CDR3 has 15 amino acids. CDR1 is SGHTA and CDR2 is FQGTGA in the germline V gene. The chain's CDR3 is CASSLRGGTNEKLFF. CDR3 sequence (DNA): TGTGCCAGCAGCCTAAGGGGAGGAACTAATGAAAAACTGTTTTTT.

This clone was detected a few times. CDR3 amino acids: CASSRGSATNEKLFF. The CDR3, as DNA: TGCGCCAGCAGTAGGGGTTCTGCAACTAATGAAAAACTGTTTTTT. V usage is TRBV4-1 and J usage is TRBJ1-4, with a possible D match to TRBD1 (5 bases). V was cut by 6 bases and J by 0 bases, with 11 bases left in between. The CDR3 sequence is 15 residues long. Germline V gene data show CDR1 as MGHRA and CDR2 as YSYEKL.

In this sample, this clone turned up once. The chain couples TRBV10-1 to TRBJ2-2; D unclear. The germline gives CDR1 WNHNN, CDR2 SYGVQD (reference sequence). The CDR3 is 13 residues long. V was cut by 6 bases and J by 0 bases, with 5 bases left in between. DNA for the CDR3: TGCGCCAGCAGGAAAACGAACACCGGGGAGCTGTTTTTT. It encodes CASRKTNTGELFF.

The J gene is TRBJ2-1, the V gene TRBV9, with D possibly called TRBD1 or TRBD2 (5 bases each). Between the trimmed V and J ends, which lost 0 bases and 7 bases, there was a span of 14 bases. CDR1 and CDR2 from the germline V gene are SGDLS and YYNGEE. The CDR3 consists of 15 residues. Here the CDR3 reads CASSVDRGPQNEQFF. The CDR3 DNA reads TGTGCCAGCAGCGTAGACCGGGGCCCCCAAAATGAGCAGTTCTTC.

CDR3 loop: CATSGSYGSGANVLTF. CDR3 bases: TGTGCCACCAGCGGATCATACGGCTCTGGGGCCAACGTCCTGACTTTC. The J gene is TRBJ2-6, the V gene TRBV15, with unresolved D. The CDR3 consists of 16 residues. Trimming left V 5 bases short and J 0 bases short, with 11 bases between. Germline lookup yields CDR1 LNHNV and CDR2 YYDKDF (reference sequence).

The CDR3 sequence: CASSSPGLTEAFF. Here the CDR3 DNA reads TGCGCCAGCAGCAGCCCAGGGCTGACTGAAGCTTTCTTT. J is TRBJ1-1 and V is TRBV5-1; TRBD1 is a possible D gene (5 bases). The CDR3 runs 13 residues. Germline assignment: CDR1 SGHRS and CDR2 YFSETQ. Trimming left V 4 bases short and J 5 bases short, with 12 bases between.

The rearrangement joins TRBV4-3 to TRBJ2-1, with 8 bases matching TRBD2. The CDR3 loop spans 16 amino acids. Germline values: CDR1 LGHNA, CDR2 YSLEER. Trimming at V came to 1 base and at J to 3 bases, leaving 5 bases not matched to a gene. Here the CDR3 reads CASSQGRLALYNEQFF. CDR3 bases: TGCGCCAGCAGCCAAGGGAGACTAGCGCTCTACAATGAGCAGTTCTTC.

V and J are TRBV15 and TRBJ2-1, with 8 bases that match TRBD2. The V and J ends lost 5 bases and 6 bases, in that order; junction bases with no gene match: 15. Germline CDR1 is LNHNV and CDR2 is YYDKDF (reference sequence). This CDR3 spans 17 amino acids. Here the CDR3 reads CATSDPLIAGRINEQFF. CDR3 in DNA: TGTGCCACCAGCGATCCTTTAATAGCGGGAAGGATCAATGAGCAGTTCTTC.

The rearrangement links TRBV6-5 to TRBJ1-1; TRBD1 matches 7 bases. There are 11 residues in the CDR3. Germline-derived CDR1 and CDR2 are MNHEY and SVGAGI. V lost 2 bases, J lost 10 bases, and 1 base stayed unmatched. This chain's CDR3 is CASSYQGGAFF. The CDR3 coding sequence is TGTGCCAGCAGTTACCAGGGGGGAGCTTTCTTT.

This chain links TRBV4-3 with TRBJ1-2; D unresolved. The V gene lost 4 bases and the J gene lost 4 bases, with 16 bases spanning the gap. In germline, CDR1 is LGHNA, CDR2 YSLEER. CDR3 length: 15 residues. The CDR3 reads CASSLTPNPSYGYTF. In DNA, the CDR3 is TGCGCCAGCAGCCTCACCCCAAACCCGAGCTATGGCTACACCTTC.

This chain joins TRBV5-5 and TRBJ2-3; tentatively, D is TRBD2 (6 bases). Deletions cut 3 bases from V and 2 bases from J, with 16 bases between. Germline lookup yields CDR1 SGHKS and CDR2 YYEKEE (reference sequence). This CDR3 spans 16 amino acids. The CDR3 nucleotides read TGTGCCAGCAGCTCGCCCGGGACTTATCCCACAGATACGCAGTATTTT. Its protein is CASSSPGTYPTDTQYF.

The V and J genes are TRBV19 and TRBJ2-2, with 9 positions matching TRBD1. Germline assignment: CDR1 LNHDA and CDR2 SQIVND (reference sequence). The V and J ends lost 4 bases and 6 bases, in that order; junction bases with no gene match: 9. The CDR3 runs 16 residues. In nucleotides, the CDR3 is TGTGCCAGTAGTACCCGACAGGGGGTGGGCGCCGGGGAGCTGTTTTTT. Encoded protein: CASSTRQGVGAGELFF.

The V gene is TRBV6-2 or TRBV6-3, the J gene TRBJ2-5; D is uncertain. Looked up from germline, CDR1 is MNHEY and CDR2 is SVGEGT. The CDR3 runs 13 residues. Trimming pared 4 bases from V and 5 bases from J, leaving 11 bases between. CDR3 residues: CASSSRPGETQYF. CDR3 DNA sequence: TGTGCCAGCAGTTCCCGTCCTGGGGAGACCCAGTACTTC.

The chain carries TRBV6-2 or TRBV6-3 and TRBJ2-1, with TRBD2 matching 11 bases. The CDR3 has 15 residues. V shed 6 bases, J shed 2 bases, and the junction held 3 bases outside the gene matches. In germline, CDR1 is MNHEY, CDR2 SVGEGT. The CDR3 sequence: CASSGTSGPYNEQFF. For the CDR3, the DNA is TGTGCCAGCAGCGGGACTAGCGGACCCTACAATGAGCAGTTCTTC.

This clone came up a few times. This chain links TRBV18 with TRBJ2-2; no clear D gene. Trimming took off 3 bases at V and 0 bases at J, with 11 bases between the two ends. The CDR3 extends over 16 amino acids. Germline V gene lookup returns CDR1 KGHSH and CDR2 LQKENI. The CDR3 region is CASSPQADPNTGELFF. The CDR3 DNA follows: TGTGCCAGCTCACCCCAGGCTGACCCGAACACCGGGGAGCTGTTTTTT.

V usage is TRBV10-3 and J usage is TRBJ2-7; perhaps TRBD2 as D (7 bases). V shed 8 bases and J shed 9 bases, with 14 bases lying between them. CDR1 is ENHRY, CDR2 SYGVKD, per germline. The CDR3 is 11 amino acids. The CDR3 DNA is TGTGCCATCGGGGCAGGGGAGGGGCAGTACTTC. Protein sequence: CAIGAGEGQYF.

The CDR3 loop is CASSNSGTGKQETQYF. The CDR3 DNA follows: TGTGCCAGCAGCAACTCCGGGACAGGGAAACAAGAGACCCAGTACTTC. V is TRBV21-1 and J is TRBJ2-5; whether TRBD1, the table's D call, matches the DNA was not checked. TRBV21-1 is shown as a pseudogene. This CDR3 is built from 16 residues.

This clone is a singleton in its sample. The chain employs TRBV29-1 and TRBJ2-3, with D unclear. CDR3 length equals 11 residues. Trimming removed 0 bases at V and 6 bases at J, with 4 bases between. Per germline, CDR1 SQVTM and CDR2 ANQGSEA. The CDR3 loop is CSVEDRDTQYF. CDR3 in DNA: TGCAGCGTTGAAGATCGGGATACGCAGTATTTT.